Presented here are 17 T cell receptor beta chains from one specimen sequenced in a study of blood T cells in healthy people across ages. A second roughly 7 to 11 cycle PCR used barcoded and J-beta primers. TCRdb called the 5' RACE reads again in MiXCR, with one record for every CDR3 protein. The repertoire includes about 640,000 distinct CDR3 sequences, 58% of them detected once, and over 35% sits in the top ten. The sequenced sample consisted of blood. All receptors come from a man in his 60s in good health.

CDR3 sequence (DNA): TGTGCCACCAGCAGAGAGAGGGAATACGAGCAGTACTTC. This encodes CATSREREYEQYF. The gene calls are TRBV15 and TRBJ2-7, with a tentative D call TRBD2 (5 bases). From germline, CDR1 is LNHNV and CDR2 YYDKDF (reference sequence). The CDR3 is 13 residues long. Trimming left V 0 bases short and J 4 bases short, with 7 bases between. The variable domain in full, with the rest retrieved from reference TRBV15 and TRBJ2-7, is DAMVIQNPRYQVTQFGKPVTLSCSQTLNHNVMYWYQQKSSQAPKLLFHYYDKDFNNEADTPDNFQSRRPNTSFCFLDIRSPGLGDTAMYLCATSREREYEQYFGPGTRLTVT.

In this sample, this clonotype turned up a few times. The V call is TRBV11-2, the J call TRBJ2-1; D is uncertain. Looked up from germline, CDR1 is SGHAT and CDR2 is FQNNGV. The CDR3 covers 12 residues. V was cut by 5 bases and J by 5 bases, with 7 bases left in between. As DNA, the CDR3 is TGTGCCAGCAGCGACCGGGACAATGAGCAGTTCTTC. It codes for CASSDRDNEQFF.

This clonotype was detected only a few times. This chain connects TRBV12-3 or TRBV12-4 to TRBJ1-4; unclear D gene. The CDR3 loop spans 13 amino acids. Trimming stripped 6 bases from V and 3 bases from J, with 8 bases between. In DNA form, the CDR3 reads TGTGCCAGCAGGGTCCTGTCTAATGAAAAACTGTTTTTT. This sequence encodes CASRVLSNEKLFF.

The chain employs TRBV6-1 and TRBJ1-5, with 12 bases identical to TRBD1. J lost 2 bases, V lost 6 bases, and 11 bases had no gene match. This CDR3 contains 18 residues. Germline CDR1 reads MNHNS; CDR2 reads SASEGT. CDR3 DNA: TGTGCCAGCAGCTTCCCGGGACAGGGGGCGCAAGGCAATCAGCCCCAGCATTTT. Encoded protein: CASSFPGQGAQGNQPQHF.

V and J are TRBV14 and TRBJ1-1; D is unclear. The germline V gene encodes CDR1 SGHDN and CDR2 FVKESK. V lost 2 bases, J lost 2 bases, and 6 bases lay in between. This CDR3 comprises 13 residues. The CDR3 sequence is CASSQHINTEAFF. DNA of the CDR3: TGTGCCAGCAGCCAACACATAAACACTGAAGCTTTCTTT.

This clonotype was picked up many times. CDR3 nucleotides: TGTGCCAGCAGTCTAAGACAGGGCACCTACAATGAGCAGTTCTTC. It encodes CASSLRQGTYNEQFF. The chain has TRBV2 and TRBJ2-1; 7 nucleotides align to TRBD1. The ends lost 5 bases at V and 2 bases at J; junction bases unmatched: 6. The CDR3 sequence is 15 residues long. Germline values: CDR1 SNHLY, CDR2 FYNNEI.

This rearrangement joins TRBV6-6 to TRBJ2-3; tentatively, D is TRBD1 (6 bases). The CDR3 is 16 residues long. CDR1 and CDR2 (germline): MNHNY, SVGAGI (reference sequence). V lost 5 bases to trimming and J lost 1 base, with 16 bases between them. CDR3 residues: CASSPYRAARTDTQYF. In DNA, the CDR3 is TGTGCCAGCAGTCCCTACAGGGCAGCCCGCACAGATACGCAGTATTTT.

The V call is TRBV28, the J call TRBJ2-5; possibly TRBD1 for D (6 bases). The CDR3 is made up of 15 amino acids. V was cut by 6 bases and J by 1 base, with 15 bases left in between. In germline, CDR1 is MDHEN, CDR2 SYDVKM. The CDR3 spells CASSGKGVVQETQYF. In nucleotides, the CDR3 is TGTGCCAGCAGCGGCAAGGGGGTAGTCCAAGAGACCCAGTACTTC.

The chain employs TRBV29-1 and TRBJ1-2, with D possibly TRBD1 on 5 matching bases. There are 12 residues in the CDR3. Between the trimmed V and J ends, which lost 1 base and 7 bases, there was a span of 10 bases. CDR1 is SQVTM, CDR2 ANQGSEA, per germline. The CDR3 protein is CSVEGERGGYTF. CDR3 coding DNA: TGCAGCGTTGAAGGGGAAAGGGGTGGCTACACCTTC.

This clonotype was seen only a few times. The chain uses TRBV29-1 and TRBJ2-1, with D unclear. This CDR3 spans 11 amino acids. Trimming took off 7 bases at V and 7 bases at J, with 11 bases between the two ends. Germline V gene data show CDR1 as SQVTM and CDR2 as ANQGSEA. This CDR3 reads CSAVPSNEQFF. CDR3 coding DNA: TGCAGCGCGGTCCCCTCTAATGAGCAGTTCTTC.

V is TRBV18 and J is TRBJ2-1; 9 bases are shared with TRBD2. The CDR3 has 15 residues. V lost 1 base to trimming and J lost 5 bases; unmatched junction nucleotides: 3. Germline V gene sequence: CDR1 KGHSH, CDR2 LQKENI. CDR3 in amino acids: CASSPQAGGDNEQFF. CDR3 DNA sequence: TGTGCCAGCTCACCACAGGCGGGGGGGGACAATGAGCAGTTCTTC.

The chain has TRBV6-2 or TRBV6-3 and TRBJ2-1; 7 nucleotides line up with TRBD1. Germline-derived CDR1 and CDR2 are MNHEY and SVGEGT. The CDR3 spans 13 residues. Trimming at V came to 7 bases and at J to 3 bases, leaving 3 bases not matched to a gene. CDR3 sequence (DNA): TGTGCCAGCACTTGGGACAGCTACAATGAGCAGTTCTTC. The encoded protein is CASTWDSYNEQFF.

CDR3 bases: TGTGCCAGCAGCGTGACAGGAGCCTCTGGGGCCAACGTCCTGACTTTC. Its translation is CASSVTGASGANVLTF. The V call is TRBV9, the J call TRBJ2-6; D may be TRBD1 (6 bases). Germline V gene lookup returns CDR1 SGDLS and CDR2 YYNGEE. The CDR3 is 16 residues long. V dropped 2 bases and J dropped 0 bases, with 9 bases sitting between them. The full variable domain, completed using reference TRBV9 and TRBJ2-6, is DSGVTQTPKHLITATGQRVTLRCSPRSGDLSVYWYQQSLDQGLQFLIQYYNGEERAKGNILERFSAQQFPDLHSELNLSSLELGDSALYFCASSVTGASGANVLTFGAGSRLTVL.

A few counts support this clonotype. The chain joins TRBV20-1 to TRBJ2-5; D is undetermined. This CDR3 spans 12 amino acids. Trimming pared 3 bases from V and 2 bases from J, leaving 7 bases between. The germline V gene encodes CDR1 DFQATT and CDR2 SNEGSKA (reference sequence). This CDR3 is CSASNRQETQYF. The CDR3 bases are TGCAGTGCTAGTAATAGACAAGAGACCCAGTACTTC.

This chain joins TRBV20-1 and TRBJ2-7, with D possibly matching TRBD2 (6 bases). CDR1 DFQATT and CDR2 SNEGSKA come from the germline V gene (reference sequence). V lost 7 bases, J lost 2 bases, and 15 bases lay in between. This CDR3 contains 13 residues. The CDR3 is CSVGSRGTYEQYF. The CDR3 region has the DNA TGCAGTGTGGGCTCTCGGGGGACCTACGAGCAGTACTTC.

V is TRBV28 and J is TRBJ1-2; D possibly corresponds to TRBD1 (6 bases). The CDR3 covers 18 residues. Per the germline V gene, CDR1 is MDHEN and CDR2 is SYDVKM. V was trimmed by 2 bases and J by 5 bases, leaving 24 bases between them. CDR3 bases: TGTGCCAGCAGTTTAGGGGGGCAGGGATCGAGACTGGGATATGGCTACACCTTC. Translation: CASSLGGQGSRLGYGYTF.

The rearrangement links TRBV6-1 to TRBJ2-3; no clear D gene. This CDR3 contains 15 residues. Germline CDR1 and CDR2: MNHNS and SASEGT. The V gene lost 5 bases and the J gene lost 2 bases, with 14 bases spanning the gap. The CDR3 region has the DNA TGTGCCAGCAGTCCCCTCCGACAACCCACAGATACGCAGTATTTT. Translation: CASSPLRQPTDTQYF.